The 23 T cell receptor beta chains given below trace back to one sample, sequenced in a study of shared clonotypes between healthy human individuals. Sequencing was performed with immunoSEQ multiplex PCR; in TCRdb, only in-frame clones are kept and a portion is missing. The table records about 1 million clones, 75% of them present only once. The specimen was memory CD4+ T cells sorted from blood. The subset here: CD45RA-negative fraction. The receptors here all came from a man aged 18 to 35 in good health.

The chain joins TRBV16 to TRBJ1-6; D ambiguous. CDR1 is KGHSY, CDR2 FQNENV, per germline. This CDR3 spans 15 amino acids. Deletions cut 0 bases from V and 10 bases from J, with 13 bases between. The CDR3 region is CASSQSGSWRSPLHF. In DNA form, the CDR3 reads TGTGCCAGCAGCCAATCGGGCAGTTGGCGCTCACCCCTCCACTTT. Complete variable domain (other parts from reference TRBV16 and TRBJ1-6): GEEVAQTPKHLVRGEGQKAKLYCAPIKGHSYVFWYQQVLKNEFKFLISFQNENVFDETGMPKERFSAKCLPNSPCSLEIQATKLEDSAVYFCASSQSGSWRSPLHFGNGTRLTVT.

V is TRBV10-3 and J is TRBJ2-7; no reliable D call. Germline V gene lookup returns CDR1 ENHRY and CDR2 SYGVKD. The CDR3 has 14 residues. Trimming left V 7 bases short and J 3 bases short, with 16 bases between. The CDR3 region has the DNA TGTGCCATCACCCCTGGAACCCCAGACTACGAGCAGTACTTC. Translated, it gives CAITPGTPDYEQYF.

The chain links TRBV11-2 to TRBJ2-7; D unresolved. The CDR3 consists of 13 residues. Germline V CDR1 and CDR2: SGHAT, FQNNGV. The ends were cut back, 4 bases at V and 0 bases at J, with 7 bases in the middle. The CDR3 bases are TGTGCCAGCAGCTCGGCTGGCTCCTACGAGCAGTACTTC. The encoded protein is CASSSAGSYEQYF.

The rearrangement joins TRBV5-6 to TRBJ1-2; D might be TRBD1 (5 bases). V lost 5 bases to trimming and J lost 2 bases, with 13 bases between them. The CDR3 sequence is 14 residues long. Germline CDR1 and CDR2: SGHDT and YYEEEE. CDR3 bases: TGTGCCAGCAGGTTGCGACAGATAAACTATGGCTACACCTTC. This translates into CASRLRQINYGYTF.

Written as DNA, the CDR3 is TGTGCCAGCAGTTCCCCAGCGGGAGGCTCCTACGAGCAGTACTTC. It encodes CASSSPAGGSYEQYF. The chain links TRBV6-5 to TRBJ2-7; 9 positions agree with TRBD2. V shed 4 bases, J shed 0 bases, and the junction held 4 bases outside the gene matches. The CDR3 totals 15 residues. CDR1 is MNHEY, CDR2 SVGAGI, per germline.

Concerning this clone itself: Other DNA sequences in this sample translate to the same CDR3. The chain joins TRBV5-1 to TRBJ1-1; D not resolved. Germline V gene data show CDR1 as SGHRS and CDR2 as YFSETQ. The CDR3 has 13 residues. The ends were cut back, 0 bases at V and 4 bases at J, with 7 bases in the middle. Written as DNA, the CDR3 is TGCGCCAGCAGCTTGGAAATCGGCACTGAAGCTTTCTTT. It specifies CASSLEIGTEAFF.

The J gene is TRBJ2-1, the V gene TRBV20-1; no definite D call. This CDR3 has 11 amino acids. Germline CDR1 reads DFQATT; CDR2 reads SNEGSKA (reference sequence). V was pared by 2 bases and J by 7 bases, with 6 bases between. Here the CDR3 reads CSARFGNEQFF. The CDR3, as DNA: TGCAGTGCTAGATTTGGGAATGAGCAGTTCTTC.

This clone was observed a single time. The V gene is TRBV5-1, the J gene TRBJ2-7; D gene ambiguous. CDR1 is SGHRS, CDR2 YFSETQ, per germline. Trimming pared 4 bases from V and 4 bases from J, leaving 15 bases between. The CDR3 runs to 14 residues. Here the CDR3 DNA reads TGCGCCAGCAGCCCGGACGGGCCCCGGTACGAGCAGTACTTC. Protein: CASSPDGPRYEQYF.

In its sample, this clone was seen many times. CDR3 coding DNA: TGTGCCAGCATTATCTCGGGGGTTAATTCACCCCTCCACTTT. This sequence encodes CASIISGVNSPLHF. V and J are TRBV2 and TRBJ1-6, with a weak D call TRBD1 (5 bases). Trimming removed 7 bases from V and 6 bases from J, with 13 bases in between. The CDR3 covers 14 residues. Germline assignment: CDR1 SNHLY and CDR2 FYNNEI.

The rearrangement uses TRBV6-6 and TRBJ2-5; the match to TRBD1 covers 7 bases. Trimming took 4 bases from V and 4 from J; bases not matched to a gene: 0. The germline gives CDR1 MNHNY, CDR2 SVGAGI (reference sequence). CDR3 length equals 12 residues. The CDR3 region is CASSSGGETQYF. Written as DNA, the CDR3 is TGTGCCAGCAGTTCAGGGGGAGAGACCCAGTACTTC.

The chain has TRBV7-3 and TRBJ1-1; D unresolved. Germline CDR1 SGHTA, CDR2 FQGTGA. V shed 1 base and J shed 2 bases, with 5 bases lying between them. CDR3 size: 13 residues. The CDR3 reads CASSLILNTEAFF. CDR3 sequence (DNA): TGTGCCAGCAGCTTAATTTTAAACACTGAAGCTTTCTTT. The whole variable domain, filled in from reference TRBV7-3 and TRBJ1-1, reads GAGVSQTPSNKVTEKGKYVELRCDPISGHTALYWYRQSLGQGPEFLIYFQGTGAADDSGLPNDRFFAVRPEGSVSTLKIQRTERGDSAVYLCASSLILNTEAFFGQGTRLTVV.

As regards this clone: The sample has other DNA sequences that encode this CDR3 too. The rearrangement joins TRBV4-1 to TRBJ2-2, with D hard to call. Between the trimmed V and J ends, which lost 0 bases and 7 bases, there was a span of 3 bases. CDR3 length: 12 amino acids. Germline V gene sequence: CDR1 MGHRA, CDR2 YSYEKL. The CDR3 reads CASSQEVGELFF. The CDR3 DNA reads TGCGCCAGCAGCCAAGAAGTCGGGGAGCTGTTTTTT.

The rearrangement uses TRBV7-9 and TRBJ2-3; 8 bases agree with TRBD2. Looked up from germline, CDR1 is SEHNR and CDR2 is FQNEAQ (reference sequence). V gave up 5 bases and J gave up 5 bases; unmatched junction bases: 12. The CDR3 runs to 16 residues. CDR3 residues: CASSPIGAGVGDTQYF. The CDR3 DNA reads TGTGCCAGCAGCCCAATCGGAGCGGGGGTTGGAGATACGCAGTATTTT.

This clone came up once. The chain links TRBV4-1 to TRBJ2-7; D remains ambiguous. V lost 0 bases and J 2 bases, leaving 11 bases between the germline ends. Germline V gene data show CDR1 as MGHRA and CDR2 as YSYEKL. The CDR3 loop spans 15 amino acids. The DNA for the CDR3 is TGCGCCAGCAGCCAAGAGTTTACGGTCCCCTACGAGCAGTACTTC. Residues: CASSQEFTVPYEQYF.

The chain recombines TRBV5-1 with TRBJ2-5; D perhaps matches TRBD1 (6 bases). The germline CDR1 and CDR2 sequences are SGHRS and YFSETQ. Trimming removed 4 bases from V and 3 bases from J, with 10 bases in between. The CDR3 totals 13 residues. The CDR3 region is CASSRDIEETQYF. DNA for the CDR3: TGCGCCAGCAGCAGGGACATCGAAGAGACCCAGTACTTC.

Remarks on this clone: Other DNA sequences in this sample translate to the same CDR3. Here the CDR3 DNA reads TGTGCCAGCAGCCCTACGGGATCCTCCTACGAGCAGTACTTC. This translates into CASSPTGSSYEQYF. The chain joins TRBV7-3 to TRBJ2-7, with D perhaps matching TRBD2 (5 bases). Per germline, CDR1 SGHTA and CDR2 FQGTGA. CDR3 size: 14 residues. V was shortened by 5 bases and J by 0 bases, with 11 bases between the two germline ends.

The chain's CDR3 is CASSAPRGIGYEQYF. The CDR3 DNA sequence: TGTGCCAGCAGCGCCCCTCGGGGAATCGGCTACGAGCAGTACTTC. This chain uses TRBV7-9 with TRBJ2-7, with a weak D call TRBD2 (5 bases). CDR1 and CDR2 from the germline V gene are SEHNR and FQNEAQ (reference sequence). V lost 5 bases and J lost 3, with 17 bases in between. CDR3 size: 15 residues.

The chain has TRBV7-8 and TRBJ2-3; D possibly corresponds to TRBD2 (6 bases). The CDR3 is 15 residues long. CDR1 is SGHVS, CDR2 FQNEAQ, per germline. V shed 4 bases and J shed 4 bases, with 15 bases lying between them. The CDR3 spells CASSWSRGSADTQYF. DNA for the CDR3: TGTGCCAGCAGCTGGAGTCGGGGGTCAGCAGATACGCAGTATTTT.

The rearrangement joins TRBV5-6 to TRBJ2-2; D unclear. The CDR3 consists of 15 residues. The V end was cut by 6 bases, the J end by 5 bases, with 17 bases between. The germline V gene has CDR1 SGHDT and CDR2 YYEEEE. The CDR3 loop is CASMTGPSVTGELFF. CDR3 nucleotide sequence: TGTGCCAGCATGACCGGGCCTTCAGTGACCGGGGAGCTGTTTTTT.

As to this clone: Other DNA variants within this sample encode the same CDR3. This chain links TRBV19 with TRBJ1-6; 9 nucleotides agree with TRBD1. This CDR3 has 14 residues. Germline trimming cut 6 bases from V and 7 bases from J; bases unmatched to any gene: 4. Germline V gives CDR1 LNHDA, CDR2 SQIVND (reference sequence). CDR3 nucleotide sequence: TGTGCCAGTAGCCCCGGGACAGGGAATTCACCCCTCCACTTT. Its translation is CASSPGTGNSPLHF.

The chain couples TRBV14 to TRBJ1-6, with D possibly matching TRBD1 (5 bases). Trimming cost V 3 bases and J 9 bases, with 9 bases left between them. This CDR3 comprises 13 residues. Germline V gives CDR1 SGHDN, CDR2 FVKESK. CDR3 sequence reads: CASSQGLLSPLHF. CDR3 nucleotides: TGTGCCAGCAGCCAGGGGCTCCTTTCACCCCTCCACTTT.

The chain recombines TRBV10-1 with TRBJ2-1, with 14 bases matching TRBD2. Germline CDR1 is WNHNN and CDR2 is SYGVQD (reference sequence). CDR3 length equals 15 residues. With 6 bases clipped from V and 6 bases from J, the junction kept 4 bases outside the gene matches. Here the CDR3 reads CASSGTSGSRNEQFF. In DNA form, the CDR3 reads TGCGCCAGCAGCGGGACTAGCGGGAGTCGCAATGAGCAGTTCTTC.

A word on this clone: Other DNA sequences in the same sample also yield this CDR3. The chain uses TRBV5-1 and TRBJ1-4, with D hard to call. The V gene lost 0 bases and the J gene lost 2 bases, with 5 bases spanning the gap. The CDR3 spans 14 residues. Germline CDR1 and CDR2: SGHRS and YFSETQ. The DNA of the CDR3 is TGCGCCAGCAGCTTGGGGGGTACTAATGAAAAACTGTTTTTT. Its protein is CASSLGGTNEKLFF.